A single sample gave rise to the 11 T cell receptor beta chains below, sequenced in a study of blood T cell repertoires in COVID-19 (TCRdb year 2020). To prepare the library, the immunoSEQ multiplex PCR assay was applied. In its TCRdb copy, this immuneACCESS table keeps in-frame sequences only and misses some clones. Where compared with another copy, unresolved V genes explain less than half of these, and the others have no known cause. In this sample the table shows around 360,000 clones, around 87% of which occur a single time. The leading ten clones occupy less than 11% of the sample. What was sequenced was peripheral blood. The receptors derive from a woman aged 25 to 39 with COVID-19, enrolled during active disease.

The chain recombines TRBV6-6 with TRBJ1-5; D is perhaps TRBD1 (6 bases). This CDR3 is built from 15 residues. Germline-derived CDR1 and CDR2 are MNHNY and SVGAGI (reference sequence). V lost 4 bases to trimming and J lost 7 bases, with 17 bases between them. CDR3 in amino acids: CASSSVQQGGQPQHF. The DNA for the CDR3 is TGTGCCAGCAGTTCAGTTCAACAGGGCGGCCAGCCCCAGCATTTT.

The rearrangement links TRBV7-2 to TRBJ1-5, with D hard to call. This CDR3 region has 13 residues. Trimming pared 7 bases from V and 6 bases from J, leaving 13 bases between. Germline lookup yields CDR1 SGHTA and CDR2 FQGNSA. The DNA of the CDR3 is TGTGCCAGCACCTTGTATATCGGTCAGCCCCAGCATTTT. It is translated as CASTLYIGQPQHF.

The chain has TRBV10-2 and TRBJ2-3, with unresolved D. This CDR3 comprises 14 residues. V lost 8 bases and J lost 2, with 14 bases in between. Germline V gene lookup returns CDR1 WSHSY and CDR2 SAAADI. The CDR3 region has the DNA TGCGCCAGCGGGCAGGTCCAATCCACAGATACGCAGTATTTT. Translation: CASGQVQSTDTQYF.

This sequence joins TRBV4-1 and TRBJ2-1; the D gene is possibly TRBD2 (6 bases). Looked up from germline, CDR1 is MGHRA and CDR2 is YSYEKL. Trimming stripped 4 bases from V and 3 bases from J, with 13 bases between. The CDR3 spans 15 residues. CDR3: CASSRGDGDYNEQFF. As DNA, the CDR3 is TGCGCCAGCAGCCGGGGGGACGGGGACTACAATGAGCAGTTCTTC.

The genes are TRBV7-3 and TRBJ2-7; 8 bases align to TRBD2. Trimming took 4 bases from V and 3 from J; bases not matched to a gene: 2. Looked up from germline, CDR1 is SGHTA and CDR2 is FQGTGA. The CDR3 runs to 13 residues. The CDR3, as DNA: TGTGCCAGCAGCTCAAGCGGGGGCTACGAGCAGTACTTC. Translation: CASSSSGGYEQYF.

The CDR3 coding sequence is TGTGCCAACGAGGGAGAGACTGGAAACACCATATATTTT. Translating gives CANEGETGNTIYF. The V and J genes are TRBV25-1 and TRBJ1-3; no definite D call. The CDR3 contains 13 residues. From germline, CDR1 is MGHDK and CDR2 SYGVNS. V shed 10 bases and J shed 2 bases, with 12 bases lying between them.

The chain employs TRBV10-3 and TRBJ2-1; D perhaps matches TRBD2 (6 bases). The germline V gene encodes CDR1 ENHRY and CDR2 SYGVKD. The CDR3 is 18 amino acids. V was shortened by 3 bases and J by 3 bases, with 21 bases between the two germline ends. The CDR3 bases are TGTGCCATCAGTGACCGGGGTCGGGGAGGACTCCTCTACAATGAGCAGTTCTTC. Translating gives CAISDRGRGGLLYNEQFF.

The chain uses TRBV6-5 and TRBJ1-1, with a possible D match to TRBD1 (6 bases). V lost 3 bases and J lost 5, with 16 bases in between. The CDR3 extends over 15 amino acids. Germline values: CDR1 MNHEY, CDR2 SVGAGI. This CDR3 is CASSYMGARGTEAFF. The CDR3 coding sequence is TGTGCCAGCAGTTATATGGGGGCAAGAGGAACTGAAGCTTTCTTT.

This chain links TRBV5-1 with TRBJ2-5, with 12 bases aligning to TRBD1. With 3 bases clipped from V and 5 bases from J, the junction kept 11 bases outside the gene matches. The CDR3 is made up of 17 amino acids. The germline CDR1 and CDR2 sequences are SGHRS and YFSETQ. CDR3 nucleotides: TGCGCCAGCAGCTCTCCGGGACAGGGGGCATCGCGGGAGACCCAGTACTTC. Its translation: CASSSPGQGASRETQYF.

The chain joins TRBV6-1 to TRBJ1-2; possible D gene TRBD1, 6 bases. CDR1 is MNHNS and CDR2 is SASEGT in the germline V gene. The CDR3 has 14 residues. V shed 1 base and J shed 4 bases, with 10 bases lying between them. The CDR3 protein is CASSEETGSYGYTF. CDR3 in DNA: TGTGCCAGCAGTGAAGAGACAGGCTCCTATGGCTACACCTTC.

The gene calls are TRBV2 and TRBJ2-2; 8 nucleotides agree with TRBD1. The CDR3 runs 14 residues. Germline loops: CDR1 SNHLY, CDR2 FYNNEI. Germline trimming cut 7 bases from V and 5 bases from J; bases unmatched to any gene: 6. CDR3 sequence reads: CASTGQDRTGELFF. In nucleotides, the CDR3 is TGTGCCAGCACGGGACAGGATAGGACCGGGGAGCTGTTTTTT.